Below are 2 T cell receptor beta chains sequenced from a single sample in a study of T cells in Graves' hyperthyroidism and ophthalmopathy. The CDR3 regions of TCR beta were amplified from RNA transcripts. An initial round of RT-PCR targeting the TCR CDR3 relied on the HTBI primer set. TCRdb processed the multiplex PCR reads anew with MiXCR; each CDR3 protein has one entry. The table shows about 600,000 distinct CDR3 sequences, with 14% occurring only once. Sequenced material: blood. Source of these receptors: a woman aged 18-35 years with Graves' ophthalmopathy.

This clonotype was detected ten times or more. J is TRBJ2-7 and V is TRBV27, with 8 bases aligning to TRBD2. Germline V lookup: CDR1 MNHEY, CDR2 SMNVEV (reference sequence). The CDR3 spans 15 residues. Trimming at V came to 5 bases and at J to 2 bases, leaving 8 bases not matched to a gene. The CDR3 DNA is TGTGCCAGCAGTCAGGCAGGCGGGAGGCCCTACGAGCAGTACTTC. Protein sequence: CASSQAGGRPYEQYF.

This clonotype was counted at least ten times. The chain is built from TRBV7-8 and TRBJ2-3, with D possibly matching TRBD2 (5 bases). The CDR3 is 15 amino acids. The germline CDR1 and CDR2 sequences are SGHVS and FQNEAQ. V lost 6 bases and J 2 bases, leaving 15 bases between the germline ends. The CDR3 DNA reads TGTGCCAGCAGACGGTTCGGAGGATCCACAGATACGCAGTATTTT. Encoded protein: CASRRFGGSTDTQYF. The variable domain in full, completed from reference TRBV7-8 and TRBJ2-3, reads GAGVSQSPRYKVAKRGQDVALRCDPISGHVSLFWYQQALGQGPEFLTYFQNEAQLDKSGLPSDRFFAERPEGSVSTLKIQRTQQEDSAVYLCASRRFGGSTDTQYFGPGTRLTVL.